This TCR beta chain was sequenced for a study of blood T cell repertoires in COVID-19. About the study: Material from acute and convalescent COVID-19 was sourced from the United States, Italy and Spain. PBMCs, B-cell-depleted T cells, or T cells provided the cDNA or gDNA that made up the material.

Clones were sequenced by immunoSEQ multiplex PCR, and TCRdb holds only the in-frame ones, with some missing. The data show fewer than 500,000 clones, around nine tenths seen once. Looked up from germline, CDR1 is LNHDA and CDR2 is SQIVND (reference sequence). Trimming cost V 6 bases and J 3 bases; bases outside gene matches: 10. The CDR3 is made up of 15 amino acids. The sample taken for sequencing was PBMCs or T cells enriched from blood (not recorded which). The rearrangement joins TRBV19 to TRBJ1-1; 7 bases line up with TRBD1. The origin of this receptor is a young woman with acute COVID-19. In nucleotides, the CDR3 is TGTGCCAGTAGAAATAGACAGGGCCGGGACACTGAAGCTTTCTTT. It is translated as CASRNRQGRDTEAFF.